This TCR beta chain appears in the sequencing data of a study of molecular identifiers for immune sequencing clone quantification. Study-wide background: Replicates split RNA from around 20,000 or 100,000 naive CD8 cells five ways, and the researchers sequenced four portions. The study, taken as a whole, reports: Underestimation of highly expanded clone sizes could arise where identical TCR molecules share a barcode.

The germline V gene has CDR1 MNHEY and CDR2 SVGEGT. The CDR3 spans 13 residues. The germline V and J ends were trimmed by 4 bases and 5 bases, with 11 bases remaining between them. One entry per CDR3 protein, called by TCRdb with MiXCR from the PCR reads. Here the sample spans about 500,000 distinct CDR3 sequences, roughly a fifth being singletons. Note on this clonotype: As yet, its antigen is unknown.

The source material was naive CD8+ T cells from blood, with Jurkat cell RNA spiked in. Subset: FACS-sorted CD8+CD4-CCR7+CD45RA+ naive T cells. The V call is TRBV6-2 or TRBV6-3, the J call TRBJ1-2; the D gene is possibly TRBD1 (5 bases). This TCR derives from a human donor in good health. Some libraries in this study had Jurkat cell RNA spiked in. The CDR3 here is CASSSTVEYGYTF. The DNA of the CDR3 is TGTGCCAGCAGTTCGACAGTTGAGTATGGCTACACCTTC.